A selection of T cell receptor beta chains follows, all from one sample in a study of T-cell reconstitution after alpha-beta-depleted transplantation in children. TCRdb reanalysed the PCR reads using MiXCR and keeps one entry per CDR3 protein. This sample has about 870,000 distinct CDR3 sequences, with 15% to 20% found just once. The starting material was PBMCs, mostly from graft donor cells, obtained 360 days after TCRalphabeta/CD19-depleted stem cell transplant. These receptors originate from a male patient aged 10 to 17 who had a stem cell transplant for acute lymphoblastic leukemia, so the T cells may come from the graft donor. Both conserved end residues are part of each CDR3. The order of the fields is D gene, clone size, V gene, J gene, CDR3 protein, CDR3 DNA. D genes are given only for firm matches. Clone size is given for some rows only: seen once, a few or many times, or a class if the clone is expanded.

NA	few	TRBV5-1	TRBJ1-2	CASSGYRNGYTF	TGCGCCAGCAGCGGCTATCGAAATGGCTACACCTTC
TRBD2	few	TRBV7-6	TRBJ2-7	CASSRPTSGSRGSYEQYF	TGTGCCAGCAGCCGTCCGACTAGCGGGAGTCGGGGCTCCTACGAGCAGTACTTC
NA	NA	TRBV27	TRBJ1-6	CASSLSPFDPSNNSPLHF	TGTGCCAGCAGTTTATCACCGTTTGATCCGTCTAATAATTCACCCCTCCACTTT
NA	few	TRBV7-2	TRBJ2-1	CASSQARLSYNEQFF	TGTGCCAGCAGCCAAGCCAGGCTATCCTACAATGAGCAGTTCTTC
TRBD2	few	TRBV5-1	TRBJ2-5	CASSFPSGQETQYF	TGCGCCAGCAGCTTCCCTAGCGGACAAGAGACCCAGTACTTC
NA	NA	TRBV7-8	TRBJ2-7	CASSFQPGPTYEQYF	TGTGCCAGCAGCTTTCAGCCGGGTCCCACCTACGAGCAGTACTTC
NA	once	TRBV7-6	TRBJ2-3	CASTYRDTQYF	TGTGCCAGCACCTACAGAGATACGCAGTATTTT
TRBD2	few	TRBV5-1	TRBJ2-2	CASSTGLAGTGELFF	TGCGCCAGCAGCACTGGACTAGCGGGGACCGGGGAGCTGTTTTTT
NA	few	TRBV10-3	TRBJ2-3	CAISEPQTQAGTDTQYF	TGTGCCATCAGTGAGCCCCAAACCCAGGCGGGGACAGATACGCAGTATTTT
TRBD1	once	TRBV20-1	TRBJ1-5	CCARAGTGDQPQHF	TGCTGTGCTAGAGCGGGGACAGGGGATCAGCCCCAGCATTTT
NA	few	TRBV29-1	TRBJ2-1	CSVKEDEQFF	TGCAGCGTTAAGGAAGATGAGCAGTTCTTC
NA	NA	TRBV20-1	TRBJ2-2	CSARVRQNTGELFF	TGCAGTGCTAGAGTAAGGCAGAACACCGGGGAGCTGTTTTTT
NA	few	TRBV2	TRBJ2-5	CASSELVGSQGQETQYF	TGTGCCAGCAGTGAACTAGTAGGGTCTCAGGGACAAGAGACCCAGTACTTC
TRBD2	many	TRBV5-5	TRBJ2-1	CASSRTSTGYNEQFF	TGTGCCAGCAGCCGGACTAGTACGGGATACAATGAGCAGTTCTTC
NA	few	TRBV28	TRBJ2-2	CASSFRARWAGELFF	TGTGCCAGCAGTTTTCGGGCTAGATGGGCCGGGGAGCTGTTTTTT
NA	NA	TRBV4-1	TRBJ2-7	CASSLLRSPGTDYEQYF	TGCGCCAGCAGCCTCCTTCGTTCGCCCGGGACTGACTACGAGCAGTACTTC
NA	NA	TRBV4-2	TRBJ2-1	CASSHATARTQMYF	TGTGCCAGCAGCCATGCAACCGCAAGGACCCAGATGTACTTC
NA	NA	TRBV7-3	TRBJ1-1	CASSLTQQGNTEAFF	TGTGCCAGCAGCCTAACCCAACAGGGGAACACTGAAGCTTTCTTT
NA	few	TRBV7-7	TRBJ2-1	CASSQELSNEQFF	TGTGCCAGCAGCCAGGAGTTATCCAATGAGCAGTTCTTC
NA	few	TRBV5-1	TRBJ2-6	CASSFTGGANVLTF	TGCGCCAGCAGCTTTACAGGGGGGGCCAACGTCCTGACTTTC
NA	NA	TRBV6-2/TRBV6-3	TRBJ2-7	CASSPLGGGRANEQYF	TGTGCCAGCAGCCCCCTGGGGGGCGGGAGAGCTAACGAGCAGTACTTC
TRBD1	few	TRBV10-3	TRBJ1-5	CAISGGQGRGQPQHF	TGTGCCATCAGTGGGGGACAGGGAAGAGGCCAGCCCCAGCATTTT
TRBD2	NA	TRBV7-6	TRBJ2-1	CASSLHLSAGSTHEQFF	TGTGCCAGCAGCTTACACCTTTCAGCGGGGTCTACTCATGAGCAGTTCTTC